This passage covers 29 T cell receptor beta chains from one sample sequenced in a study of T-cell reconstitution after alpha-beta-depleted transplantation in children. Unique molecular identifiers were used to barcode this TCRbeta library. TCRdb analysed the PCR reads with MiXCR anew, one entry per CDR3 protein. The repertoire holds around 93,000 distinct CDR3 sequences, with 7% to 10% as singletons. This specimen consisted of PBMCs from the stem cell graft donor, obtained from the stem cell graft. Source of these receptors: a human donor who donated a stem cell graft to a child with congenital amegakaryocytic thrombocytopenia.

This clonotype came up many times. The rearrangement uses TRBV6-1 and TRBJ2-2, with TRBD1 matching 8 bases. Germline V gene data show CDR1 as MNHNS and CDR2 as SASEGT. The CDR3 is made up of 15 amino acids. The trim removed 4 bases at V and 4 bases at J, leaving 5 bases unmatched. The CDR3 spells CASSVDRGGTGELFF. CDR3 sequence (DNA): TGTGCCAGCAGTGTAGACAGGGGCGGCACCGGGGAGCTGTTTTTT.

This chain joins TRBV7-9 and TRBJ1-1, with D possibly being TRBD1 (5 bases). CDR1 is SEHNR and CDR2 is FQNEAQ in the germline V gene (reference sequence). CDR3 length: 13 amino acids. Between the trimmed V and J ends, which lost 3 bases and 10 bases, there was a span of 15 bases. DNA of the CDR3: TGTGCCAGCAGCTTGTCGGGCCAGGGTGGAGCTTTCTTT. Amino acids: CASSLSGQGGAFF.

This clonotype was detected many times. This sequence joins TRBV7-2 and TRBJ2-5; possibly TRBD1 or TRBD2 for D (5 bases each). CDR3 length: 14 amino acids. Germline CDR1 SGHTA, CDR2 FQGNSA. V dropped 2 bases and J dropped 3 bases, with 10 bases sitting between them. CDR3 DNA: TGTGCCAGCAGCTTAAGGGGAGTCGAAGAGACCCAGTACTTC. Protein: CASSLRGVEETQYF.

This clonotype was picked up many times. V is TRBV4-1 and J is TRBJ2-7; 7 positions agree with TRBD1. V lost 3 bases and J lost 0; bases outside the gene matches: 8. Germline V CDR1 and CDR2: MGHRA, YSYEKL. CDR3 length: 16 residues. The DNA of the CDR3 is TGCGCCAGCAGCCACGAAGGACAGGCTAACTCCTACGAGCAGTACTTC. The encoded protein is CASSHEGQANSYEQYF.

This clonotype was detected ten times or more. The rearrangement uses TRBV29-1 and TRBJ2-2, with 7 nucleotides matching TRBD2. This CDR3 is built from 12 residues. Trimming took 6 bases from V and 5 from J; bases not matched to a gene: 3. The germline V gene has CDR1 SQVTM and CDR2 ANQGSEA. CDR3 bases: TGCAGCGTCGACGGGGGGACCGGGGAGCTGTTTTTT. Translated: CSVDGGTGELFF.

This clonotype came up many times. The chain uses TRBV7-9 and TRBJ1-1, with no clear D. Germline V gene lookup returns CDR1 SEHNR and CDR2 FQNEAQ (reference sequence). The germline V and J ends were trimmed by 8 bases and 1 base, with 11 bases remaining between them. The CDR3 totals 13 residues. CDR3: CASRSGPNTEAFF. The CDR3, as DNA: TGTGCCAGCCGATCCGGGCCGAACACTGAAGCTTTCTTT.

At least ten counts were recorded for this clonotype. The chain is built from TRBV4-1 and TRBJ2-6, with a possible D match to TRBD2 (7 bases). This CDR3 region has 19 residues. The germline V gene has CDR1 MGHRA and CDR2 YSYEKL. V was cut by 0 bases and J by 0 bases, with 15 bases left in between. CDR3 coding DNA: TGCGCCAGCAGCCAAGATGGGCACAGGGAGGGCTCTGGGGCCAACGTCCTGACTTTC. Its protein product is CASSQDGHREGSGANVLTF.

There are many counts of this clonotype. The chain carries TRBV7-2 and TRBJ2-7; D uncertain. CDR3 length: 15 amino acids. V lost 0 bases, J lost 0 bases, and 9 bases lay in between. Germline CDR1 SGHTA, CDR2 FQGNSA. CDR3 nucleotides: TGTGCCAGCAGCTTAGCGCACGGGTCCTCCTACGAGCAGTACTTC. This translates into CASSLAHGSSYEQYF.

This clonotype was detected ten times or more. The V and J genes are TRBV7-2 and TRBJ1-5, with D possibly being TRBD1 (5 bases). From germline, CDR1 is SGHTA and CDR2 FQGNSA. V was trimmed by 4 bases and J by 1 base, leaving 8 bases between them. The CDR3 spans 14 residues. The DNA of the CDR3 is TGTGCCAGCAGCTCCAAGGGGAGCAATCAGCCCCAGCATTTT. It yields the protein CASSSKGSNQPQHF.

Ten or more counts support this clonotype. Here the CDR3 DNA reads TGTGCCAGCAGCCTACGGGACAGGGTCTACGAGCAGTACTTC. The encoded protein is CASSLRDRVYEQYF. The chain is built from TRBV3-1 and TRBJ2-7, with 9 bases matching TRBD1. In germline, CDR1 is LGHDT, CDR2 YNNKEL (reference sequence). V was clipped by 4 bases and J by 3 bases; unmatched bases: 4. The CDR3 sequence is 14 residues long.

This clonotype was counted ten times or more. CDR3 bases: TGTGCCAGCAGCCAAGAAGGGGGGAGGGGAGGCTACACCTTC. Translating it yields CASSQEGGRGGYTF. This chain uses TRBV3-1 with TRBJ1-2; TRBD1 is a possible D gene (6 bases). The germline V and J ends were trimmed by 0 bases and 8 bases, with 13 bases remaining between them. The CDR3 totals 14 residues. Per germline, CDR1 LGHDT and CDR2 YNNKEL (reference sequence).

This clonotype came up a few times. This chain uses TRBV20-1 with TRBJ2-3, with 9 bases aligning to TRBD2. With 0 bases clipped from V and 3 bases from J, the junction kept 7 bases outside the gene matches. Per germline, CDR1 DFQATT and CDR2 SNEGSKA (reference sequence). The CDR3 spans 16 residues. The CDR3 DNA sequence: TGCAGTGCTAGAGATCCTAGCGGGGAATTGACAGATACGCAGTATTTT. It is translated as CSARDPSGELTDTQYF.

This clonotype was seen many times. The chain uses TRBV5-5 and TRBJ2-6, with 9 bases fitting TRBD1. The germline V gene encodes CDR1 SGHKS and CDR2 YYEKEE (reference sequence). The V and J ends lost 0 bases and 1 base, in that order; junction bases with no gene match: 5. This CDR3 has 18 amino acids. This CDR3 reads CASSLGGTGLSGANVLTF. The CDR3 DNA reads as TGTGCCAGCAGCTTGGGTGGGACAGGGTTATCTGGGGCCAACGTCCTGACTTTC.

This clonotype was seen repeatedly, ten times or more. The chain recombines TRBV28 with TRBJ1-2; 7 bases fit TRBD1. CDR3 length: 15 residues. The germline V gene encodes CDR1 MDHEN and CDR2 SYDVKM. Unmatched junction bases numbered 14, after V lost 9 bases and J lost 4 bases. The CDR3 reads CARPARGFRVYGYTF. In nucleotides, the CDR3 is TGTGCCAGGCCAGCCAGGGGGTTCAGAGTCTATGGCTACACCTTC.

This clonotype was picked up many times. The chain couples TRBV18 to TRBJ2-5; no reliable D call. Trimming pared 4 bases from V and 7 bases from J, leaving 7 bases between. This CDR3 is 11 amino acids long. Germline V gene sequence: CDR1 KGHSH, CDR2 LQKENI. CDR3 region: CASSLEATQYF. CDR3 bases: TGTGCCAGCTCACTAGAGGCGACCCAGTACTTC. Combining the CDR3 with reference TRBV18 and TRBJ2-5 gives the whole variable domain NAGVMQNPRHLVRRRGQEARLRCSPMKGHSHVYWYRQLPEEGLKFMVYLQKENIIDESGMPKERFSAEFPKEGPSILRIQQVVRGDSAAYFCASSLEATQYFGPGTRLLVL.

This clonotype appeared many times. The rearrangement joins TRBV5-6 to TRBJ2-3; 9 bases align to TRBD1. The J segment lost 3 bases and the V segment lost 2 bases, leaving 10 bases of the junction unmatched. This CDR3 spans 17 amino acids. Germline lookup yields CDR1 SGHDT and CDR2 YYEEEE. CDR3 DNA: TGTGCCAGCAGCTTTCTATGGACAGGGGTCGGGACAGATACGCAGTATTTT. This encodes CASSFLWTGVGTDTQYF.

In its sample, this clonotype was seen many times. The V call is TRBV20-1, the J call TRBJ1-3; 7 bases align to TRBD1. Germline values: CDR1 DFQATT, CDR2 SNEGSKA (reference sequence). This CDR3 has 15 amino acids. The V gene end was trimmed by 3 bases and the J gene end by 0 bases; junction bases not matched to a gene: 5. The CDR3 coding sequence is TGCAGTGCTAGGACGGGACAGAGCTCTGGAAACACCATATATTTT. Encoded protein: CSARTGQSSGNTIYF.

This clonotype was counted ten times or more. This sequence joins TRBV5-1 and TRBJ1-6; unclear D gene. From germline, CDR1 is SGHRS and CDR2 YFSETQ. V lost 4 bases, J lost 0 bases, and 14 bases lay in between. The length of the CDR3 is 17 residues. For the CDR3, the DNA is TGCGCCAGCAGCGCGGACCCACGTAGCTCCTATAATTCACCCCTCCACTTT. Its translation is CASSADPRSSYNSPLHF.

This clonotype was counted at least ten times. The chain has TRBV7-2 and TRBJ2-3; 8 bases map to TRBD2. Germline trimming cut 8 bases from V and 0 bases from J; bases unmatched to any gene: 7. The length of the CDR3 is 15 residues. The germline V gene has CDR1 SGHTA and CDR2 FQGNSA. The CDR3: CASGLGGGSTDTQYF. CDR3 in DNA: TGTGCCAGCGGACTCGGGGGGGGGAGCACAGATACGCAGTATTTT.

The table lists this clonotype with many counts. The rearrangement joins TRBV5-1 to TRBJ1-2; no reliable D call. Between the trimmed V and J ends, which lost 0 bases and 3 bases, there was a span of 18 bases. From germline, CDR1 is SGHRS and CDR2 YFSETQ. CDR3 length equals 17 residues. CDR3 loop: CASSLAPLQPGDYGYTF. The CDR3 DNA follows: TGCGCCAGCAGCTTGGCACCTCTTCAGCCCGGGGACTATGGCTACACCTTC.

This clonotype was counted at least ten times. This chain uses TRBV25-1 with TRBJ2-1, with D perhaps TRBD1 or TRBD2 (6 bases each). V was trimmed by 1 base and J by 5 bases, leaving 9 bases between them. CDR1 is MGHDK, CDR2 SYGVNS, per germline. This CDR3 has 14 amino acids. The CDR3 region has the DNA TGTGCCAGCAGTGAATTTCGGGGGCACAATGAGCAGTTCTTC. Protein: CASSEFRGHNEQFF.

The V gene is TRBV19, the J gene TRBJ2-7; 8 nucleotides line up with TRBD2. After removal of 4 bases from V and 2 bases from J, the junction contained 7 bases not matched to a gene. The CDR3 runs to 15 residues. From germline, CDR1 is LNHDA and CDR2 SQIVND (reference sequence). For the CDR3, the DNA is TGTGCCAGTAGTAACCCGGGGGGGACCGCCTACGAGCAGTACTTC. Amino acid sequence: CASSNPGGTAYEQYF. Using reference TRBV19 and TRBJ2-7 for the parts outside the CDR3, the full variable domain is DGGITQSPKYLFRKEGQNVTLSCEQNLNHDAMYWYRQDPGQGLRLIYYSQIVNDFQKGDIAEGYSVSREKKESFPLTVTSAQKNPTAFYLCASSNPGGTAYEQYFGPGTRLTVT.

The table lists this clonotype with many counts. The rearrangement uses TRBV20-1 and TRBJ2-3, with a possible D match to TRBD2 (6 bases). Looked up from germline, CDR1 is DFQATT and CDR2 is SNEGSKA (reference sequence). The ends were cut back, 5 bases at V and 2 bases at J, with 20 bases in the middle. This CDR3 has 16 residues. CDR3 DNA: TGCAGTGCTCCAGACCGGGGGAGACGTTTCACAGATACGCAGTATTTT. It yields the protein CSAPDRGRRFTDTQYF.

This clonotype was observed many times. The chain links TRBV24-1 to TRBJ2-7; 10 nucleotides agree with TRBD1. Per the germline V gene, CDR1 is KGHDR and CDR2 is SFDVKD. V lost 4 bases, J lost 5 bases, and 13 bases stayed unmatched. This CDR3 spans 17 amino acids. The DNA of the CDR3 is TGTGCCACCAGTGACCCAGCGGGGACAGGGGATTTGGACGAGCAGTACTTC. It translates to CATSDPAGTGDLDEQYF.

The V and J genes are TRBV10-2 and TRBJ1-1, with D perhaps matching TRBD1 (6 bases). This CDR3 is 15 amino acids long. The V end lost 6 bases, the J end lost 2 bases, and 16 bases lay between the germline ends. Germline V gene sequence: CDR1 WSHSY, CDR2 SAAADI. CDR3: CASRALDRINTEAFF. CDR3 in DNA: TGCGCCAGCAGGGCCCTTGACAGGATTAACACTGAAGCTTTCTTT.

This clonotype was seen many times. The chain employs TRBV7-8 and TRBJ2-1; TRBD1 matches at 7 bases. From germline, CDR1 is SGHVS and CDR2 FQNEAQ. With V trimmed by 3 bases and J by 5 bases, 4 bases remained unmatched. This CDR3 has 14 residues. The CDR3 DNA reads TGTGCCAGCAGCTTCCGCGACAGGGACAATGAGCAGTTCTTC. This codes for CASSFRDRDNEQFF.

This clonotype occurred many times. The chain links TRBV12-3 or TRBV12-4 to TRBJ1-2, with unresolved D. The CDR3 runs 14 residues. V was cut by 3 bases and J by 5 bases, with 13 bases left in between. Here the CDR3 DNA reads TGTGCCAGCAGTTTGAAGGGTATAGAGTATGGCTACACCTTC. Translating gives CASSLKGIEYGYTF.

This clonotype occurred many times. This chain uses TRBV29-1 with TRBJ2-3; 7 bases agree with TRBD1. The CDR3 is 14 residues long. Germline V gene data show CDR1 as SQVTM and CDR2 as ANQGSEA. The ends lost 5 bases at V and 0 bases at J; junction bases unmatched: 5. The DNA of the CDR3 is TGCAGCGTTTCAGACAGGGCAAGCACAGATACGCAGTATTTT. Its protein is CSVSDRASTDTQYF.

In its sample, this clonotype was seen many times. The chain couples TRBV20-1 to TRBJ1-1, with 7 positions matching TRBD1. Germline lookup yields CDR1 DFQATT and CDR2 SNEGSKA (reference sequence). With 3 bases clipped from V and 2 bases from J, the junction kept 6 bases outside the gene matches. The CDR3 consists of 14 residues. The CDR3 region is CSARDYRGNTEAFF. As DNA, the CDR3 is TGCAGTGCTAGGGATTACAGGGGAAACACTGAAGCTTTCTTT.